This T cell receptor (beta chain) came from a study of PD-1 blockade in classical Hodgkin lymphoma. Regarding time point: cycle 4 day 1 (C4D1), after more than five weeks of nivolumab. Each patient experienced a relapse that followed autologous stem cell transplantation, and brentuximab vedotin exposure varied. Complete response, partial response or progressive disease constituted the best responses recorded. The protocol was immunoSEQ multiplex PCR, while the TCRdb copy is restricted to in-frame clones and leaves out a portion. The sample consists of about 47,000 clones, around 87% of them appearing once. Trimming at V came to 3 bases and at J to 5 bases, leaving 7 bases not matched to a gene. The CDR3 loop spans 15 amino acids. Per germline, CDR1 SGHAT and CDR2 FQNNGV.

The receptor was isolated from a human donor with classical Hodgkin lymphoma. This chain connects TRBV11-2 to TRBJ1-5, with 7 bases lining up with TRBD1. The material was peripheral blood mononuclear cells (PBMCs), obtained before the fourth cycle of nivolumab. CDR3 sequence (DNA): TGTGCCAGCAGCTTCCTACAGGGGAAACATCAGCCCCAGCATTTT. It is translated as CASSFLQGKHQPQHF.